These T cell receptor beta chains were read from a single sample in a study of blood T cell repertoires in COVID-19. Profiled with immunoSEQ multiplex PCR; TCRdb holds only in-frame clones, not every one. This table has a few hundred thousand clones, about nine tenths appearing once. Input material: PBMCs or T cells enriched from blood (not recorded which). These receptors were collected from a woman in her thirties or forties who had been exposed to COVID-19. Each CDR3 is given with its conserved first and last residue. A D gene is named only where the DNA matches it firmly. Rows give clone size only sometimes, using once, few, many, or a class for an expanded clone.

j_gene,abundance,v_gene,d_gene,CDR3aa,CDR3nt
TRBJ1-5,-,TRBV12-5,TRBD1,CASGGQLNQPQHF,TGTGCTAGTGGGGGACAGTTAAATCAGCCCCAGCATTTT
TRBJ1-3,-,TRBV7-2,-,CASSLGGIGNTIYF,TGTGCCAGCAGCCTTGGGGGGATAGGAAACACCATATATTTT
TRBJ1-5,-,TRBV19,-,CASKRESSIPNQPQHF,TGTGCCAGTAAAAGGGAGAGTTCTATACCGAATCAGCCCCAGCATTTT
TRBJ2-1,-,TRBV5-4,TRBD2,CASSAFRGGGSNEQFF,TGTGCCAGCAGCGCCTTTAGGGGCGGGGGGAGCAATGAGCAGTTCTTC
TRBJ1-5,-,TRBV24-1,-,CATSDRDQPQHF,TGTGCCACCAGTGATCGCGATCAGCCCCAGCATTTT
TRBJ1-2,-,TRBV7-2,TRBD1,CASSSTGDYGYTF,TGTGCCAGCAGCTCGACAGGGGACTATGGCTACACCTTC
TRBJ1-2,-,TRBV12-3/TRBV12-4,-,CASMGGTDYGYTF,TGTGCCAGCATGGGAGGGACGGACTATGGCTACACCTTC
TRBJ2-1,many,TRBV5-1,-,CASSRDGSPYNEQFF,TGCGCCAGCAGCCGGGATGGGAGCCCCTACAATGAGCAGTTCTTC
TRBJ2-1,-,TRBV12-3/TRBV12-4,TRBD2,CASGLAGGREQFF,TGTGCCAGTGGACTAGCGGGAGGGCGGGAGCAGTTCTTC
TRBJ1-2,-,TRBV12-3/TRBV12-4,-,CASSFSSYGYTF,TGTGCCAGCAGTTTTTCGAGCTACGGCTACACCTTC
TRBJ1-2,-,TRBV5-6,-,CASSQDIGPQGIRGYTF,TGTGCCAGCAGCCAGGACATCGGCCCCCAAGGAATTCGTGGCTACACCTTC
TRBJ1-3,-,TRBV2,TRBD1,CASTRGLGGNTIYF,TGTGCCAGCACCAGGGGGCTCGGAGGAAACACCATATATTTT
TRBJ1-4,-,TRBV7-9,TRBD1,CANSLRQGANEKLFF,TGTGCCAACAGCTTACGACAGGGGGCAAATGAAAAACTGTTTTTT
TRBJ2-7,once,TRBV5-1,TRBD1,CASSSDRAPYEQYF,TGCGCCAGCAGCTCCGACAGGGCGCCCTACGAGCAGTACTTC
TRBJ1-4,-,TRBV12-5,TRBD1,CASGLVPGQAKLFF,TGTGCTAGTGGTTTGGTCCCAGGACAGGCAAAACTGTTTTTT
TRBJ1-3,-,TRBV5-4,-,CASSFRQGNTIYF,TGTGCCAGCAGCTTCAGACAGGGAAACACCATATATTTT
TRBJ1-5,-,TRBV19,-,CASSIGGFRENQPQHF,TGTGCCAGTAGTATTGGGGGCTTTCGGGAAAATCAGCCCCAGCATTTT
TRBJ2-1,-,TRBV11-2,-,CASSFLALGYNEQFF,TGTGCCAGCAGCTTTCTAGCGTTAGGCTACAATGAGCAGTTCTTC
TRBJ1-3,-,TRBV13,-,CASSFGGARSGNTIYF,TGTGCCAGCAGCTTCGGAGGCGCCCGCTCTGGAAACACCATATATTTT
TRBJ1-2,-,TRBV9,-,CASSPFRSYTF,TGTGCCAGCAGCCCCTTTCGTAGCTACACCTTC
TRBJ1-6,once,TRBV6-5,-,CASSYSLPGGNSPLHF,TGTGCCAGCAGTTACTCTCTCCCGGGTGGTAATTCACCCCTCCACTTT
TRBJ1-3,-,TRBV10-3,-,CAISRQGGNTIYF,TGTGCCATCAGTCGGCAGGGCGGAAACACCATATATTTT
TRBJ1-3,-,TRBV19,-,CASSRQMLGNTIYF,TGTGCCAGTAGTAGACAGATGCTTGGAAACACCATATATTTT
TRBJ2-2,-,TRBV10-3,-,CAISEKTPQIGELFF,TGTGCCATCAGTGAAAAGACTCCGCAGATCGGGGAGCTGTTTTTT
TRBJ1-2,-,TRBV18,-,CASSPPMGLGIGYTF,TGTGCCAGCTCACCACCTATGGGCTTAGGTATTGGCTACACCTTC
TRBJ1-1,few,TRBV18,TRBD1,CASADRGSNTEAFF,TGTGCCAGCGCCGACAGGGGATCGAACACTGAAGCTTTCTTT
TRBJ2-1,once,TRBV7-2,TRBD2,CASSSDGLAGDNEQFF,TGTGCCAGCAGCTCAGACGGACTAGCGGGAGACAATGAGCAGTTCTTC
TRBJ1-3,-,TRBV25-1,-,CASSEAGRGDTIYF,TGTGCCAGCAGTGAAGCGGGCAGGGGTGACACCATATATTTT
TRBJ1-5,once,TRBV6-5,-,CASSFDSFTQPQHF,TGTGCCAGCAGTTTTGACAGTTTCACTCAGCCCCAGCATTTT
TRBJ1-6,-,TRBV5-1,TRBD1,CASSLVPGGTNSPLHF,TGCGCCAGCAGCTTGGTTCCAGGGGGCACTAATTCACCCCTCCACTTT
TRBJ2-1,-,TRBV12-5,-,CASGFTGGDEQFF,TGTGCTAGTGGTTTCACGGGCGGGGATGAGCAGTTCTTC
TRBJ1-2,-,TRBV15,TRBD1,CATSITGVQYGYTF,TGTGCCACCAGCATCACAGGGGTTCAATATGGCTACACCTTC
TRBJ1-5,-,TRBV4-1,-,CASSPWAGNGNQPQHF,TGCGCCAGCAGCCCGTGGGCCGGGAATGGCAATCAGCCCCAGCATTTT
TRBJ1-5,-,TRBV25-1,TRBD1,CASSENPGTDNQPQHF,TGTGCCAGCAGTGAAAATCCCGGGACAGACAATCAGCCCCAGCATTTT
TRBJ2-7,-,TRBV5-5,-,CASRHRIQGSYEQYF,TGTGCCAGCAGGCATAGAATACAGGGATCCTACGAGCAGTACTTC
TRBJ2-4,-,TRBV29-1,-,CSKDTKNIQYF,TGCAGCAAGGACACCAAAAACATTCAGTACTTC
TRBJ2-5,-,TRBV11-2,TRBD1,CASSLNRGIGETQYF,TGTGCCAGCAGCTTAAACAGGGGGATCGGCGAGACCCAGTACTTC
TRBJ1-2,-,TRBV19,-,CASSIVGRANYGYTF,TGTGCCAGTAGTATAGTTGGCAGGGCTAACTATGGCTACACCTTC
TRBJ2-7,-,TRBV19,TRBD1,CASTGTGSYEQYF,TGTGCCAGCACGGGGACAGGATCCTACGAGCAGTACTTC
TRBJ1-2,-,TRBV18,TRBD1,CASSGRGDYGYTF,TGTGCCAGCTCAGGCAGGGGGGACTATGGCTACACCTTC
TRBJ2-7,-,TRBV7-3,-,CASRPPHRAPYEQYF,TGTGCCAGCAGACCCCCCCACAGGGCCCCCTACGAGCAGTACTTC
TRBJ2-3,-,TRBV20-1,TRBD2,CSASGQSGGAVDTQYF,TGCAGTGCTAGTGGTCAAAGCGGGGGGGCCGTAGATACGCAGTATTTT
TRBJ1-5,once,TRBV2,TRBD1,CASSVGQGGVQPQHF,TGTGCCAGCAGTGTGGGACAGGGGGGTGTTCAGCCCCAGCATTTT
TRBJ1-3,-,TRBV2,-,CASSEGFSSGGNTIYF,TGTGCCAGCAGTGAAGGCTTCAGTTCGGGTGGAAACACCATATATTTT
TRBJ2-7,-,TRBV4-2,TRBD2,CASSQPGGVYEQYF,TGTGCCAGCAGCCAACCGGGAGGGGTCTACGAGCAGTACTTC
TRBJ1-3,-,TRBV3-1/TRBV3-2,TRBD1,CASSPTGDTGNTIYF,TGTGCCAGCAGCCCGACAGGGGATACCGGAAACACCATATATTTT
TRBJ2-1,-,TRBV7-9,TRBD1,CASSPSGTGAYNEQFF,TGTGCCAGCAGCCCCTCCGGGACAGGAGCCTACAATGAGCAGTTCTTC
TRBJ2-5,once,TRBV6-5,TRBD1,CASSYSGQGAETQYF,TGTGCCAGCAGTTACTCAGGGCAGGGGGCCGAGACCCAGTACTTC
TRBJ1-4,once,TRBV7-2,TRBD1,CASSTRGQGGEKLFF,TGTGCCAGCAGCACCCGTGGGCAGGGGGGTGAAAAACTGTTTTTT
TRBJ1-2,-,TRBV7-8,TRBD1,CASSIKRQGQANYGYTF,TGTGCCAGCAGCATTAAGAGACAGGGTCAGGCTAACTATGGCTACACCTTC
TRBJ1-6,once,TRBV11-3,-,CASSLATGSPLHF,TGTGCCAGCAGCTTAGCTACGGGGTCACCCCTCCACTTT
TRBJ2-1,-,TRBV6-4,TRBD2,CASSRLAGGWNEQFF,TGTGCCAGCAGTAGACTAGCGGGAGGCTGGAATGAGCAGTTCTTC
TRBJ1-1,-,TRBV11-2,-,CASSLGGVSVEAFF,TGTGCCAGCAGCTTGGGAGGGGTGAGTGTGGAAGCTTTCTTT
TRBJ1-1,-,TRBV18,TRBD1,CASSDRGANTEAFF,TGTGCCAGCTCCGACAGGGGCGCGAACACTGAAGCTTTCTTT
TRBJ1-2,-,TRBV10-3,TRBD1,CAISDRDRVDGYTF,TGTGCCATCAGTGACCGAGACAGGGTTGATGGCTACACCTTC
TRBJ1-1,-,TRBV5-1,TRBD1,CASSSWTGPNTEAFF,TGCGCCAGCAGCTCTTGGACAGGGCCTAACACTGAAGCTTTCTTT